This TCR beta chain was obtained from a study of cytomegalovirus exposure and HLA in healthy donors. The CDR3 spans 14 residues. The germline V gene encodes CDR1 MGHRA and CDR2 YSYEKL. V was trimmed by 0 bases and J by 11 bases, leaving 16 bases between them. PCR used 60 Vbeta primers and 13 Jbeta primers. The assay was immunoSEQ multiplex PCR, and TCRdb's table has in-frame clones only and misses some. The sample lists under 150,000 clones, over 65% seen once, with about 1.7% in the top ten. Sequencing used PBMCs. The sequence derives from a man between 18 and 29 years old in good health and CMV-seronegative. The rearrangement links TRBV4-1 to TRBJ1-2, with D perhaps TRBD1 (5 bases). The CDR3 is CASSQDRRGCLYTF. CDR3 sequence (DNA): TGCGCCAGCAGCCAAGATAGGAGGGGCTGTTTATACACCTTC.